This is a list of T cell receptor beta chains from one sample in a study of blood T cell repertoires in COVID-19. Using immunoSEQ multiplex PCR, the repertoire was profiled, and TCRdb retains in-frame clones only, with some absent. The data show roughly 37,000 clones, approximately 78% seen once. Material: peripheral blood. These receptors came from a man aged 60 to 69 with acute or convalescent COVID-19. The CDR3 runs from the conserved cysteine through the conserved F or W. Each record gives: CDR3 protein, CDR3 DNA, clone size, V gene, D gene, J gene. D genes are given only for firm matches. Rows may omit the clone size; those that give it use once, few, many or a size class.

CASSRGAGGQTDTQYF TGCGCCAGCAGCCGGGGGGCGGGAGGGCAGACAGATACGCAGTATTTT . TRBV4-3 TRBD2 TRBJ2-3
CASSLILAAYNEQFF TGTGCCAGCAGTTTAATCCTAGCGGCCTACAATGAGCAGTTCTTC . TRBV28 TRBD2 TRBJ2-1
CSVGGTSGSSVALFEQYF TGCAGCGTGGGTGGGACTAGCGGGAGTAGCGTTGCGCTCTTCGAGCAGTACTTC . TRBV29-1 TRBD2 TRBJ2-7
CAITGLAGGGEQFF TGTGCCATCACCGGACTAGCGGGAGGGGGTGAGCAGTTCTTC . TRBV10-3 TRBD2 TRBJ2-1
CASSLDRGENEQFF TGTGCCAGCAGTTTGGACAGGGGGGAAAATGAGCAGTTCTTC . TRBV2 TRBD1 TRBJ2-1
CASSLDSGIETGELFF TGTGCCAGCAGCTTAGATAGCGGGATCGAGACCGGGGAGCTGTTTTTT many TRBV11-3 TRBD2 TRBJ2-2
CASSLLQGGVTGANVLTF TGTGCCAGCAGCCTTCTGCAGGGGGGAGTGACTGGGGCCAACGTCCTGACTTTC . TRBV7-9 . TRBJ2-6
CASSSLVPDEQFF TGTGCCAGCAGCTCCTTAGTCCCTGATGAGCAGTTCTTC . TRBV7-2 . TRBJ2-1
CASSPLREGVSEAFF TGTGCCAGCTCACCCTTACGAGAGGGGGTCTCTGAAGCTTTCTTT . TRBV18 . TRBJ1-1
CASRGQGENQPQHF TGTGCCAGCAGAGGACAGGGGGAGAATCAGCCCCAGCATTTT . TRBV27 TRBD1 TRBJ1-5
CATSSPFGSPAGELFF TGTGCCACCAGTTCCCCCTTTGGTAGCCCCGCCGGGGAGCTGTTTTTT once TRBV24-1 . TRBJ2-2
CASRSTDKNTEAFF TGCGCCAGCAGATCGACAGATAAGAACACTGAAGCTTTCTTT . TRBV4-1 . TRBJ1-1
CASGDRAVNTEAFF TGTGCCAGCGGGGACAGGGCGGTTAACACTGAAGCTTTCTTT . TRBV2 TRBD1 TRBJ1-1
CASSLASGNEQYF TGTGCCAGCAGCTTAGCTAGCGGGAACGAGCAGTACTTC . TRBV11-3 TRBD2 TRBJ2-7